The 20 T cell receptor beta chains given below trace back to one sample, sequenced in a study of siplizumab effects on memory and regulatory T cells. Some clones are missing from TCRdb's copy, which holds only in-frame ones; the method was immunoSEQ multiplex PCR. This table has tens of thousands of clones, 85% to 95% appearing once. What was sequenced was CD8+ T cells sorted from blood. The receptors shown here come from a human donor in good health.

This chain uses TRBV6-5 with TRBJ1-1; D not resolved. Between the trimmed V and J ends, which lost 3 bases and 0 bases, there was a span of 8 bases. There are 14 residues in the CDR3. Germline assignment: CDR1 MNHEY and CDR2 SVGAGI. CDR3 sequence: CASSYLGMNTEAFF. CDR3 DNA sequence: TGTGCCAGCAGTTATCTCGGGATGAACACTGAAGCTTTCTTT.

The chain combines TRBV27 with TRBJ2-3; no clear D gene. This CDR3 has 10 residues. Germline assignment: CDR1 MNHEY and CDR2 SMNVEV (reference sequence). V lost 8 bases to trimming and J lost 4 bases, with 4 bases between them. This CDR3 reads CASGADTQYF. CDR3 coding DNA: TGTGCCAGCGGAGCAGATACGCAGTATTTT.

CDR3 protein: CAWSLVGSTDTQYF. The DNA for the CDR3 is TGTGCCTGGAGTCTGGTCGGAAGCACAGATACGCAGTATTTT. J is TRBJ2-3 and V is TRBV30, with D unresolved. Germline values: CDR1 GTSNPN, CDR2 SVGIG (reference sequence). The CDR3 extends over 14 amino acids. The germline V and J ends were trimmed by 2 bases and 0 bases, with 9 bases remaining between them.

The rearrangement joins TRBV4-3 to TRBJ2-7, with a tentative D call TRBD2 (6 bases). This CDR3 is 16 amino acids long. CDR1 is LGHNA, CDR2 YSLEER, per germline. V was clipped by 0 bases and J by 1 base, with 13 bases between them. The chain's CDR3 is CASSQDGTGASYEQYF. For the CDR3, the DNA is TGCGCCAGCAGCCAAGATGGGACGGGAGCTTCCTACGAGCAGTACTTC.

The chain couples TRBV19 to TRBJ2-1; 10 nucleotides line up with TRBD2. The CDR3 sequence is 15 residues long. Germline CDR1 reads LNHDA; CDR2 reads SQIVND (reference sequence). With 9 bases clipped from V and 7 bases from J, the junction kept 12 bases outside the gene matches. CDR3 loop: CASTSGELGANEQFF. In DNA form, the CDR3 reads TGTGCCAGCACTAGCGGGGAACTAGGGGCTAATGAGCAGTTCTTC.

In its sample, this clone was seen once. The CDR3 DNA reads as TGTGCCAGCAGTTATTCCGGGACCAACTCCTACGAGCAGTACTTC. Encoded protein: CASSYSGTNSYEQYF. This chain uses TRBV6-5 with TRBJ2-7; D is tentatively TRBD1 or TRBD2 (5 bases each). The CDR3 consists of 15 residues. Germline CDR1 reads MNHEY; CDR2 reads SVGAGI. Trimming took 3 bases from V and 0 from J, leaving 12 bases between them.

The J gene is TRBJ2-6, the V gene TRBV2; D unclear. The V and J ends lost 6 bases and 0 bases respectively, with 0 bases between them. Germline V gives CDR1 SNHLY, CDR2 FYNNEI. CDR3 size: 12 residues. CDR3 coding DNA: TGTGCCAGCAGCTCTGGGGCCAACGTCCTGACTTTC. Translating gives CASSSGANVLTF. Full variable domain (rest looked up from reference TRBV2 and TRBJ2-6): EPEVTQTPSHQVTQMGQEVILRCVPISNHLYFYWYRQILGQKVEFLVSFYNNEISEKSEIFDDQFSVERPDGSNFTLKIRSTKLEDSAMYFCASSSGANVLTFGAGSRLTVL.

The chain employs TRBV25-1 and TRBJ2-7; TRBD1 is a possible D gene (5 bases). Germline V gives CDR1 MGHDK, CDR2 SYGVNS. V shed 3 bases and J shed 0 bases, with 9 bases lying between them. CDR3 length: 14 residues. CDR3 in DNA: TGTGCCAGCAGTGACTGGACATTCTCCTACGAGCAGTACTTC. It codes for CASSDWTFSYEQYF.

This clone was observed a handful of times. The genes are TRBV7-9 and TRBJ1-2; 8 nucleotides align to TRBD1. Germline lookup yields CDR1 SEHNR and CDR2 FQNEAQ (reference sequence). The CDR3 contains 16 residues. The V gene end was trimmed by 5 bases and the J gene end by 4 bases; junction bases not matched to a gene: 12. The CDR3 loop is CASSADRTGTGYGYTF. The CDR3 nucleotides are TGTGCCAGCAGCGCAGATAGGACAGGGACGGGCTATGGCTACACCTTC.

The chain recombines TRBV7-8 with TRBJ2-5, with D maybe TRBD1 (6 bases). CDR3 length: 16 amino acids. Germline loops: CDR1 SGHVS, CDR2 FQNEAQ. The germline V and J ends were trimmed by 0 bases and 2 bases, with 13 bases remaining between them. DNA of the CDR3: TGTGCCAGCAGCTTAGCAACAGGGTTGGATCAAGAGACCCAGTACTTC. As protein: CASSLATGLDQETQYF. The variable domain in full, with the rest retrieved from reference TRBV7-8 and TRBJ2-5, is GAGVSQSPRYKVAKRGQDVALRCDPISGHVSLFWYQQALGQGPEFLTYFQNEAQLDKSGLPSDRFFAERPEGSVSTLKIQRTQQEDSAVYLCASSLATGLDQETQYFGPGTRLLVL.

The chain employs TRBV4-1 and TRBJ2-1; no definite D call. The CDR3 extends over 14 amino acids. The germline V gene encodes CDR1 MGHRA and CDR2 YSYEKL. V shed 1 base and J shed 9 bases, with 13 bases lying between them. The chain's CDR3 is CASSQAPRLSEQFF. The CDR3, as DNA: TGCGCCAGCAGCCAAGCCCCGAGGTTGAGTGAGCAGTTCTTC.

This CDR3 is CASSTSPGITYEQYF. Here the CDR3 DNA reads TGTGCCAGTAGTACTAGCCCCGGGATAACTTACGAGCAGTACTTC. This chain connects TRBV19 to TRBJ2-7; D may be TRBD2 (5 bases). The V and J ends lost 4 bases and 4 bases respectively, with 17 bases between them. The germline V gene has CDR1 LNHDA and CDR2 SQIVND (reference sequence). The length of the CDR3 is 15 residues.

This clone appeared once. The chain is built from TRBV5-1 and TRBJ2-7, with 8 nucleotides matching TRBD2. With V trimmed by 3 bases and J by 0 bases, 5 bases remained unmatched. Germline V gene sequence: CDR1 SGHRS, CDR2 YFSETQ. This CDR3 comprises 15 residues. In DNA, the CDR3 is TGCGCCAGCAGCTACAGGACTAGCACCTCCTACGAGCAGTACTTC. Protein product: CASSYRTSTSYEQYF.

The rearrangement uses TRBV6-1 and TRBJ1-1; D gene unclear. The ends were cut back, 7 bases at V and 1 base at J, with 10 bases in the middle. The CDR3 runs to 13 residues. In germline, CDR1 is MNHNS, CDR2 SASEGT. The CDR3 nucleotides are TGTGCCAGCACCTTATGGACGAACACTGAAGCTTTCTTT. It yields the protein CASTLWTNTEAFF.

The V call is TRBV27, the J call TRBJ2-5; 10 bases fit TRBD1. The germline V gene encodes CDR1 MNHEY and CDR2 SMNVEV (reference sequence). The CDR3 sequence is 14 residues long. The V segment lost 6 bases and the J segment 4 bases; nucleotides outside the gene matches: 5. CDR3 nucleotides: TGTGCCAGCAGCTGGGACAGGGGTCGAGAGACCCAGTACTTC. Amino acids: CASSWDRGRETQYF.

The gene calls are TRBV25-1 and TRBJ2-7; the match to TRBD2 covers 9 bases. The CDR3 has 14 amino acids. V lost 6 bases and J lost 3; bases outside the gene matches: 6. Germline V gene data show CDR1 as MGHDK and CDR2 as SYGVNS. CDR3 sequence: CASRGGLADYEQYF. The DNA of the CDR3 is TGTGCCAGCAGGGGGGGACTAGCAGACTACGAGCAGTACTTC.

This chain joins TRBV6-5 and TRBJ1-1, with D perhaps TRBD1 (5 bases). Per germline, CDR1 MNHEY and CDR2 SVGAGI. V lost 2 bases to trimming and J lost 4 bases, with 8 bases between them. The CDR3 extends over 13 amino acids. This chain's CDR3 is CASSYGASTEAFF. The CDR3 nucleotides are TGTGCCAGCAGTTACGGGGCCAGCACTGAAGCTTTCTTT.

The V and J genes are TRBV27 and TRBJ2-5; either TRBD1 or TRBD2 may supply D (6 bases each). Looked up from germline, CDR1 is MNHEY and CDR2 is SMNVEV (reference sequence). The CDR3 covers 14 residues. Trimming took 6 bases from V and 5 from J, leaving 16 bases between them. CDR3 DNA: TGTGCCAGCAGCCCTTCGGGGGCTGGTGAGACCCAGTACTTC. Protein sequence: CASSPSGAGETQYF.

J is TRBJ2-7 and V is TRBV28, with 7 bases fitting TRBD2. CDR3 length equals 14 residues. Trimming removed 2 bases from V and 3 bases from J; junction bases left unmatched: 4. Germline CDR1 and CDR2: MDHEN and SYDVKM. The CDR3: CASSLPSGYYEQYF. Written as DNA, the CDR3 is TGTGCCAGCAGTTTACCTAGCGGATACTACGAGCAGTACTTC.

This clone was seen a handful of times. The V gene is TRBV6-1, the J gene TRBJ1-5; D may be TRBD1 (5 bases). V was clipped by 3 bases and J by 2 bases, with 14 bases between them. The CDR3 spans 16 residues. Germline assignment: CDR1 MNHNS and CDR2 SASEGT. DNA of the CDR3: TGTGCCAGCAGTGACCGGGGGGGGGTCGGCAATCAGCCCCAGCATTTT. Its protein product is CASSDRGGVGNQPQHF.